The 23 T cell receptor beta chains given below trace back to one sample, sequenced in a study of shared clonotypes between healthy human individuals. The table came from immunoSEQ multiplex PCR; TCRdb's copy has only in-frame clones and leaves some out. The sample includes about 2.1 million clones, just over 90% of them seen just once. Naivety among CD8 cells was defined by CD45RO negativity and positive CCR7 selection, thereby excluding terminally differentiated effector memory CD45RA+ cells. The source material was naive CD8+ T cells from PBMCs. Every receptor here comes from a man between 18 and 35 years old in good health. Some clones in this sample may be carry-over from other donors' samples.

The rearrangement links TRBV28 to TRBJ1-1; the D gene is possibly TRBD1 (6 bases). The germline gives CDR1 MDHEN, CDR2 SYDVKM. CDR3 length equals 14 residues. The V gene lost 0 bases and the J gene lost 7 bases, with 12 bases spanning the gap. The CDR3 is CASSLWGQGSEAFF. The CDR3 DNA follows: TGTGCCAGCAGTTTATGGGGGCAGGGGAGTGAAGCTTTCTTT.

J is TRBJ1-1 and V is TRBV7-2, with TRBD1 as a possible D gene (5 bases). The V gene lost 1 base and the J gene lost 1 base, with 10 bases spanning the gap. Germline CDR1 reads SGHTA; CDR2 reads FQGNSA. This CDR3 contains 15 residues. DNA for the CDR3: TGTGCCAGCAGCTTAGACAGGTCGGCGAACACTGAAGCTTTCTTT. The encoded protein is CASSLDRSANTEAFF.

The genes are TRBV4-2 and TRBJ2-4; the match to TRBD2 covers 15 bases. The CDR3 loop spans 19 amino acids. Trimming took 5 bases from V and 3 from J; bases not matched to a gene: 11. CDR1 and CDR2 from the germline V gene are LGHNA and YNFKEQ. The DNA of the CDR3 is TGTGCCAGCAGCGGGCGGACTAGCGGGAGGGCCGGCGGCAAAAACATTCAGTACTTC. Its protein is CASSGRTSGRAGGKNIQYF.

The rearrangement uses TRBV19 and TRBJ1-5; D is unresolved. Germline values: CDR1 LNHDA, CDR2 SQIVND (reference sequence). The V and J ends lost 1 base and 10 bases respectively, with 8 bases between them. CDR3 length: 12 residues. Written as DNA, the CDR3 is TGTGCCAGTAGTATAGGCCTGATTCCCCAGCATTTT. This encodes CASSIGLIPQHF.

The chain uses TRBV28 and TRBJ2-7, with no clear D. The CDR3 has 14 residues. CDR1 is MDHEN, CDR2 SYDVKM, per germline. Trimming pared 3 bases from V and 5 bases from J, leaving 14 bases between. The CDR3 DNA reads TGTGCCAGCAGTTTTTTTCTTTGGAGCCACGAGCAGTACTTC. Its translation is CASSFFLWSHEQYF.

To note about this clone: Just one base apart from a much larger clone, this may be a read error. This sequence joins TRBV11-2 and TRBJ1-1; D uncertain. CDR3 length: 13 residues. Looked up from germline, CDR1 is SGHAT and CDR2 is FQNNGV. V gave up 1 base and J gave up 1 base, with 4 bases separating them. CDR3 in DNA: TGTGCCAGCAGCTTAGGGGAGAACACTGAAGCTTTCTTT. This encodes CASSLGENTEAFF.

This chain links TRBV20-1 with TRBJ1-5; D is perhaps TRBD1 (5 bases). This CDR3 spans 10 amino acids. V lost 6 bases and J lost 7, with 7 bases in between. Germline-derived CDR1 and CDR2 are DFQATT and SNEGSKA (reference sequence). CDR3 in amino acids: CSAGEQPQHF. CDR3 bases: TGCAGTGCGGGGGAACAGCCCCAGCATTTT.

With respect to this clone: Other DNA sequences in the same sample also yield this CDR3. The V call is TRBV27, the J call TRBJ1-5, with unresolved D. This CDR3 is 16 amino acids long. V was shortened by 5 bases and J by 0 bases, with 14 bases between the two germline ends. CDR1 and CDR2 from the germline V gene are MNHEY and SMNVEV (reference sequence). The CDR3 sequence: CASSPSPGYSNQPQHF. The CDR3 DNA reads TGTGCCAGCAGTCCCTCCCCCGGATATAGCAATCAGCCCCAGCATTTT.

V and J are TRBV7-8 and TRBJ1-4; maybe TRBD1 (6 bases). Germline V gene lookup returns CDR1 SGHVS and CDR2 FQNEAQ. The CDR3 extends over 15 amino acids. With 1 base removed from V and 8 bases from J, the gap between germline ends came to 14 bases. As DNA, the CDR3 is TGTGCCAGCAGCTTAGGAGGGGGGGGCCAAGAAAAACTGTTTTTT. Translated: CASSLGGGGQEKLFF.

The chain uses TRBV7-2 and TRBJ2-4; D is unresolved. V lost 4 bases and J 5 bases, leaving 6 bases between the germline ends. CDR1 and CDR2 from the germline V gene are SGHTA and FQGNSA. The length of the CDR3 is 12 residues. The CDR3 spells CASSSSQNIQYF. The CDR3 DNA reads TGTGCCAGCAGCTCCTCCCAAAACATTCAGTACTTC.

This sequence joins TRBV7-3 and TRBJ2-1; 7 bases agree with TRBD2. This CDR3 has 15 residues. Germline values: CDR1 SGHTA, CDR2 FQGTGA. V was clipped by 4 bases and J by 4 bases; unmatched bases: 7. The CDR3 DNA follows: TGTGCCAGCAGCTCGGGGGGAGAAAGATACAATGAGCAGTTCTTC. Encoded protein: CASSSGGERYNEQFF.

This rearrangement joins TRBV11-2 to TRBJ2-7; TRBD1 agrees at 9 bases. In germline, CDR1 is SGHAT, CDR2 FQNNGV. V dropped 5 bases and J dropped 5; count of bases not matched to a gene: 10. There are 15 residues in the CDR3. CDR3: CASSARGQGSHEQYF. The CDR3, as DNA: TGTGCCAGCAGCGCTCGGGGACAGGGTTCCCACGAGCAGTACTTC.

About this clone itself: At the DNA level, this CDR3 is encoded by other sequences in the same sample as well. The rearrangement links TRBV27 to TRBJ2-3; TRBD2 is a possible D gene (5 bases). Trimming shortened V by 5 bases and J by 1 base, and 10 bases separated the two germline ends. This CDR3 has 14 amino acids. Looked up from germline, CDR1 is MNHEY and CDR2 is SMNVEV (reference sequence). The CDR3 nucleotides read TGTGCCAGCAGTCCCCTGGAGGGCACAGATACGCAGTATTTT. Its protein is CASSPLEGTDTQYF.

J is TRBJ2-2 and V is TRBV7-3; D not resolved. V was pared by 5 bases and J by 2 bases, with 9 bases between. The CDR3 is made up of 14 amino acids. Germline CDR1 is SGHTA and CDR2 is FQGTGA. The CDR3 sequence is CASSQDQNTGELFF. For the CDR3, the DNA is TGTGCCAGCAGCCAGGACCAAAACACCGGGGAGCTGTTTTTT.

The genes are TRBV28 and TRBJ2-7; 11 positions agree with TRBD2. Per the germline V gene, CDR1 is MDHEN and CDR2 is SYDVKM. Trimming took 10 bases from V and 4 from J; bases not matched to a gene: 15. The CDR3 contains 16 residues. CDR3 nucleotide sequence: TGTGCCACGCCGACAGAGCAACTAGCGGGGGTTTACGAGCAGTACTTC. Its protein is CATPTEQLAGVYEQYF.

This clone showed up just a few times. V is TRBV28 and J is TRBJ1-1; D unresolved. V lost 4 bases and J lost 3, with 9 bases in between. Germline V CDR1 and CDR2: MDHEN, SYDVKM. The CDR3 covers 13 residues. The CDR3, as DNA: TGTGCCAGCAGTTCCGACGGGGACACTGAAGCTTTCTTT. It codes for CASSSDGDTEAFF. The variable domain in full, completed from reference TRBV28 and TRBJ1-1, reads DVKVTQSSRYLVKRTGEKVFLECVQDMDHENMFWYRQDPGLGLRLIYFSYDVKMKEKGDIPEGYSVSREKKERFSLILESASTNQTSMYLCASSSDGDTEAFFGQGTRLTVV.

The chain carries TRBV6-1 and TRBJ2-1; D uncertain. The germline V gene encodes CDR1 MNHNS and CDR2 SASEGT. The CDR3 runs to 15 residues. Deletions cut 6 bases from V and 7 bases from J, with 19 bases between. CDR3 protein: CASSLTPLERNEQFF. The CDR3 DNA follows: TGTGCCAGCAGCCTCACCCCTCTAGAGCGTAATGAGCAGTTCTTC.

The chain employs TRBV7-2 and TRBJ2-7, with TRBD1 as a possible D gene (5 bases). CDR1 SGHTA and CDR2 FQGNSA come from the germline V gene. This CDR3 is 16 amino acids long. Trimming shortened V by 2 bases and J by 0 bases, and 14 bases separated the two germline ends. The CDR3 is CASSLPLRGGSYEQYF. The CDR3 coding sequence is TGTGCCAGCAGCTTACCGCTAAGGGGTGGCTCCTACGAGCAGTACTTC.

V and J are TRBV28 and TRBJ1-1; TRBD1 aligns across 7 bases. The V and J ends lost 5 bases and 1 base, in that order; junction bases with no gene match: 7. Looked up from germline, CDR1 is MDHEN and CDR2 is SYDVKM. This CDR3 has 15 amino acids. This CDR3 is CASSTGDEPNTEAFF. CDR3 in DNA: TGTGCCAGCAGTACAGGGGATGAGCCGAACACTGAAGCTTTCTTT.

V usage is TRBV10-3 and J usage is TRBJ1-2; D gene uncertain. V was shortened by 2 bases and J by 0 bases, with 10 bases between the two germline ends. The CDR3 is made up of 15 amino acids. Germline CDR1 and CDR2: ENHRY and SYGVKD. The CDR3 DNA sequence: TGTGCCATCAGTGAGGCGAGCACTTCTAACTATGGCTACACCTTC. It translates to CAISEASTSNYGYTF.

The J gene is TRBJ2-7, the V gene TRBV19; no reliable D call. V lost 3 bases to trimming and J lost 5 bases, with 14 bases between them. The CDR3 runs 14 residues. Germline V CDR1 and CDR2: LNHDA, SQIVND (reference sequence). The CDR3, as DNA: TGTGCCAGTAGTATGGCCCTTTTGGGGAACGAGCAGTACTTC. Amino acid sequence: CASSMALLGNEQYF.

This chain connects TRBV19 to TRBJ2-1; perhaps TRBD2 as D (5 bases). Germline CDR1 is LNHDA and CDR2 is SQIVND (reference sequence). This CDR3 region has 15 residues. Trimming stripped 7 bases from V and 1 base from J, with 14 bases between. DNA for the CDR3: TGTGCCAGTATGGTAGCGCCGGGTTCCTACAATGAGCAGTTCTTC. Its protein is CASMVAPGSYNEQFF.

The chain links TRBV19 to TRBJ1-2; D remains unclear. CDR3 length: 13 residues. With 1 base removed from V and 7 bases from J, the gap between germline ends came to 10 bases. The germline V gene encodes CDR1 LNHDA and CDR2 SQIVND (reference sequence). CDR3 in DNA: TGTGCCAGTAGTATAGGACCTCTGACTGGCTACACCTTC. Its protein is CASSIGPLTGYTF.